This TCR beta chain was sequenced in a study of graft-versus-host responses after intestinal transplantation. Libraries were prepared by immunoSEQ multiplex PCR; TCRdb keeps only in-frame clonotypes and omits some of them. The data hold about 110,000 clones, with around 90% observed a single time. The CDR3 runs to 14 residues. The germline V gene has CDR1 SGHNT and CDR2 YENEEA. Deletions cut 3 bases from V and 7 bases from J, with 12 bases between. Points on this clone: Its target is unknown.

This clonotype was sampled from a human donor who was the organ donor for an intestinal transplant. Material: unstimulated CD4+ T cells sorted from spleen or lymph node cells, obtained before transplant. The rearrangement joins TRBV11-3 to TRBJ2-2; a possible D gene is TRBD1 (5 bases). The DNA for the CDR3 is TGTGCCAGCAGCTTTCAGGGATTGGGCGGGGAGCTGTTTTTT. It is translated as CASSFQGLGGELFF. Full variable domain (rest looked up from reference TRBV11-3 and TRBJ2-2): EAGVVQSPRYKIIEKKQPVAFWCNPISGHNTLYWYLQNLGQGPELLIRYENEEAVDDSQLPKDRFSAERLKGVDSTLKIQPAELGDSAVYLCASSFQGLGGELFFGEGSRLTVL.